The present T cell receptor (beta chain) was sequenced within a study of early T cells in non-severe SARS-CoV-2 infection. Study-level information: Unsorted whole-blood RNA was sequenced in bulk, leaving chains unpaired.

The length of the CDR3 is 15 residues. In germline, CDR1 is MNHEY, CDR2 SMNVEV (reference sequence). The V end was cut by 6 bases, the J end by 11 bases, with 24 bases between. This clonotype was recorded at least ten times. Individual cDNA molecules each received unique molecular identifiers attached to them. MiXCR was run by TCRdb on the 5' RACE reads, yielding one entry per CDR3 protein. The data contain about 46,000 distinct CDR3 sequences, 5% to 6.5% of them singletons. The V gene is TRBV27, the J gene TRBJ2-3, with a tentative D call TRBD2 (6 bases). The sequences come from whole blood, collected at baseline. This receptor was taken from an adult who was a healthcare worker with PCR-confirmed SARS-CoV-2 infection or an uninfected control (not recorded which). The CDR3 loop reads CASSLGSGLPLRQYF. The CDR3 DNA reads TGTGCCAGCAGCTTAGGATCGGGACTCCCACTCAGGCAGTATTTT.